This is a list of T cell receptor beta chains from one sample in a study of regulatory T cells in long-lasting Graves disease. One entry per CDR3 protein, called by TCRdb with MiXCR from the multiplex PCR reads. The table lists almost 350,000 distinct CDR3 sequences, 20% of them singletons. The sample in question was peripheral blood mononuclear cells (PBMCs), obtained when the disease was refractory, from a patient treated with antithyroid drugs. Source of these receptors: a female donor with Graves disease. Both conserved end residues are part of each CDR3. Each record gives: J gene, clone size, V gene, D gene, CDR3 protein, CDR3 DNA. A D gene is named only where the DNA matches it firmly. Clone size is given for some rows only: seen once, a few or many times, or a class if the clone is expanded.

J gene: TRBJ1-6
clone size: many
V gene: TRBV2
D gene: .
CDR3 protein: CASSDTGTTPSPLHF
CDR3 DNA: TGTGCCAGCAGTGATACCGGGACCACTCCTTCACCCCTCCACTTT

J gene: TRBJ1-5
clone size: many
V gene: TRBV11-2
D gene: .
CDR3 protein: CASSNRDSNQPQHF
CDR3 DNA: TGTGCCAGCAGTAACAGGGATAGCAATCAGCCCCAGCATTTT

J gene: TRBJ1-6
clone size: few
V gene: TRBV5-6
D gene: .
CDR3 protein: CASSADSDSPLHF
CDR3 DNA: TGTGCCAGCAGCGCCGACAGTGATTCACCCCTCCACTTT

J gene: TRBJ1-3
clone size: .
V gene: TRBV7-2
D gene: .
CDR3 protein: CASSLDWGLGNTIYF
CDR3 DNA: TGTGCCAGCAGCTTAGATTGGGGGCTCGGAAACACCATATATTTT

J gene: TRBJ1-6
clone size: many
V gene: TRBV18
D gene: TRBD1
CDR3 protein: CASSGDREISPLHF
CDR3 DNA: TGTGCCAGCTCAGGGGACAGGGAGATCTCACCCCTCCACTTT

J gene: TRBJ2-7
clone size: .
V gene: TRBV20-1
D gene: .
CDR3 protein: CSARALNRAYSYEQYF
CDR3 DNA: TGCAGTGCTAGAGCCTTGAACAGGGCTTACTCCTACGAGCAGTACTTC

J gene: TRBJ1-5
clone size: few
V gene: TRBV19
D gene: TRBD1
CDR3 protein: CASSGEGQYHQPQHF
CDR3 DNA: TGTGCCAGTAGTGGGGAGGGACAGTATCATCAGCCCCAGCATTTT

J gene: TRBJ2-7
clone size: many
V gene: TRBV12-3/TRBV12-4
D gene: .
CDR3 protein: CASSHSALYEQYF
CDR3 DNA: TGTGCCAGCAGTCATAGCGCCCTCTACGAGCAGTACTTC

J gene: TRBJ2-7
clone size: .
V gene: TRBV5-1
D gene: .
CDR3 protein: CASSLVARPGTPYEQYF
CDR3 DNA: TGCGCCAGCAGCTTGGTGGCCCGTCCCGGGACACCTTACGAGCAGTACTTC

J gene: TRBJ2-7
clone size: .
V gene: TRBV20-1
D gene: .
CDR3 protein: CSASSGGRPYEQYF
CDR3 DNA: TGCAGTGCTAGTTCCGGGGGCCGACCCTACGAGCAGTACTTC

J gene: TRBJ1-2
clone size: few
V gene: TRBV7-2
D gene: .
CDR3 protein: CASNPATRGGYTF
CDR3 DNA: TGTGCCAGCAACCCGGCCACCAGGGGTGGCTACACCTTC

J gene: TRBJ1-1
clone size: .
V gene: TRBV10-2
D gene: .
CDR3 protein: CASGLLGEETEAFF
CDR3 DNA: TGCGCCAGCGGCCTCCTAGGGGAGGAAACTGAAGCTTTCTTT

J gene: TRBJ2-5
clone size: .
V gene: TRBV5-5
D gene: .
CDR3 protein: CASSQDGMTNQETQYF
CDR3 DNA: TGCGCCAGCAGCCAAGATGGGATGACGAACCAAGAGACCCAGTACTTC

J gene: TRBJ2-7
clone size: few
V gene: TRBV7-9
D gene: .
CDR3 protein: CASSRGVGGEQYF
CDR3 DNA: TGTGCCAGCAGCCGGGGCGTCGGAGGCGAGCAGTACTTC

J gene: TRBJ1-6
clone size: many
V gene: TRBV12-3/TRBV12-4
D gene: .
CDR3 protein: CASAQSPRSPLHF
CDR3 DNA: TGTGCCAGTGCCCAATCTCCACGTTCACCCCTCCACTTT

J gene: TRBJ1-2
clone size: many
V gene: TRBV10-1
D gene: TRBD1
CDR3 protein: CASSPDRGGGYTF
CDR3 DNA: TGCGCCAGCAGCCCGGACAGGGGCGGAGGCTACACCTTC

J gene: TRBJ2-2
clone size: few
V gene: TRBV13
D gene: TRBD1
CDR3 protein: CASSVGQGGTGELFF
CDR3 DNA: TGTGCCAGCAGCGTTGGACAGGGGGGCACCGGGGAGCTGTTTTTT

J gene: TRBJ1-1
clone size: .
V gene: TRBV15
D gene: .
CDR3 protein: CATRRGRDTEAFF
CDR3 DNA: TGTGCCACCAGGAGGGGTCGGGACACTGAAGCTTTCTTT

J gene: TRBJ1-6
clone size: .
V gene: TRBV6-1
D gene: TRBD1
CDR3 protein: CASSGGTGSYNSPLHF
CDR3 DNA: TGTGCCAGCAGTGGCGGGACAGGCTCCTATAATTCACCCCTCCACTTT

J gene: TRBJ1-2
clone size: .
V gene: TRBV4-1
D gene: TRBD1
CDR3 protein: CASSPGTGMNYGYTF
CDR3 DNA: TGCGCCAGCAGCCCGGGGACAGGGATGAACTATGGCTACACCTTC

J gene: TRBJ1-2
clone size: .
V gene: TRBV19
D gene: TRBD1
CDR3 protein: CTSSTTYRGQWGYTF
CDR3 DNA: TGTACCAGTAGTACGACATACAGGGGGCAGTGGGGCTACACCTTC

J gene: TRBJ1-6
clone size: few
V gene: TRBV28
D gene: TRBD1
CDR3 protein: CASSSYGAGTGGYAPLHF
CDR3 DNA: TGTGCCAGCAGTTCATATGGGGCGGGGACAGGGGGCTACGCACCCCTCCACTTT

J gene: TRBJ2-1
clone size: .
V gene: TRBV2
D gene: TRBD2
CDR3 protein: CASKEERGTEQFF
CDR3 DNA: TGTGCCAGCAAGGAGGAGCGGGGGACTGAGCAGTTCTTC

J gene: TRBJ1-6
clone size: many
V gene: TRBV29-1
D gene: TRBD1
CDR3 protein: CSVASGTANSPLHF
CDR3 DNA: TGCAGCGTCGCCTCCGGGACAGCTAATTCACCCCTCCACTTT

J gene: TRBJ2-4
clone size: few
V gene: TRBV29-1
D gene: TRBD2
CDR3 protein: CSVVGRAAPNIQYF
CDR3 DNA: TGCAGCGTTGTTGGGAGGGCGGCTCCAAACATTCAGTACTTC

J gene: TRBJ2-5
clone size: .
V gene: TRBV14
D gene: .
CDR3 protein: CASSQGRTIQYF
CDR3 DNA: TGTGCCAGCAGCCAAGGGCGGACAATCCAGTACTTC

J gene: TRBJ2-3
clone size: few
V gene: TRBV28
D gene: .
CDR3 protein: CASRKGRISRDARTDTQYF
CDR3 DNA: TGTGCCAGCAGAAAGGGGCGAATTTCCCGGGACGCCCGCACAGATACGCAGTATTTT

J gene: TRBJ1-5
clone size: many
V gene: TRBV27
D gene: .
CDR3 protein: CASSSGGAAQPQHF
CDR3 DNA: TGTGCCAGCAGTTCCGGCGGTGCTGCTCAGCCCCAGCATTTT

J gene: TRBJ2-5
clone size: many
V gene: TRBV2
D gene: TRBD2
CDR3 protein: CASRNPSGQETQYF
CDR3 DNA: TGTGCCAGCAGGAACCCTAGCGGACAAGAGACCCAGTACTTC

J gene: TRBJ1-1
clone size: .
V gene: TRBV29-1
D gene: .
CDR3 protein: CSVENLAKNTEAFF
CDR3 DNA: TGCAGCGTTGAAAATTTGGCCAAGAACACTGAAGCTTTCTTT

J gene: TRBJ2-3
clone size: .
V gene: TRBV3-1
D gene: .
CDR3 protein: CASSQIYTDTQYF
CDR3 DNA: TGTGCCAGCAGCCAAATCTACACAGATACGCAGTATTTT

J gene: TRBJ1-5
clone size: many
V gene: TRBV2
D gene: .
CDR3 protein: CASSEAGGGQPQHF
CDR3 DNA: TGTGCCAGCAGTGAAGCGGGGGGCGGTCAGCCCCAGCATTTT

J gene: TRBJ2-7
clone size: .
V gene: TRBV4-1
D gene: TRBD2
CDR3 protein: CASSLVPGTNYEQYF
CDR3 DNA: TGCGCCAGCAGCCTCGTACCCGGGACTAACTACGAGCAGTACTTC

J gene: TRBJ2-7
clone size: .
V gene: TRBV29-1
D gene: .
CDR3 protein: CSVRTALGGYEQYF
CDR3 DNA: TGCAGCGTCAGGACAGCCCTTGGGGGTTACGAGCAGTACTTC

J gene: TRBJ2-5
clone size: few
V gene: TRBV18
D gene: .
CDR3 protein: CASSPPDTQETQYF
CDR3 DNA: TGTGCCAGCTCACCACCCGACACCCAAGAGACCCAGTACTTC

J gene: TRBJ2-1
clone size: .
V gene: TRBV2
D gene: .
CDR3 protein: CARGDGYNEQFF
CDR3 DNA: TGTGCCAGAGGGGACGGGTACAATGAGCAGTTCTTC

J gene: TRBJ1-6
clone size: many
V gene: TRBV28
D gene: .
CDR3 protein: CASSFQGSSYNSPLHF
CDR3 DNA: TGTGCCAGCAGTTTCCAGGGAAGCTCCTATAATTCACCCCTCCACTTT

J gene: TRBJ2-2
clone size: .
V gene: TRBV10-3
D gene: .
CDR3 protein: CAISEPKDSGELLF
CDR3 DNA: TGTGCCATCAGTGAGCCTAAGGACTCCGGGGAGCTGCTTTTT

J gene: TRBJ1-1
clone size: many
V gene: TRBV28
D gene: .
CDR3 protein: CASSRLTVRNTEAFF
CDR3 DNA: TGTGCCAGCAGTCGGCTGACAGTTAGGAACACTGAAGCTTTCTTT

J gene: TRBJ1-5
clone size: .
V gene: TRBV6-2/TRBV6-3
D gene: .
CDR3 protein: CVSSYLTGDQPQHF
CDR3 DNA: TGTGTCAGCAGTTACCTGACAGGCGATCAGCCCCAGCATTTT

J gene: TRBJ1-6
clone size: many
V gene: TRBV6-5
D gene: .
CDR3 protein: CASSYYRTGAGSPLHF
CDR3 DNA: TGTGCCAGCAGTTACTATCGGACGGGGGCGGGTTCACCCCTCCACTTT

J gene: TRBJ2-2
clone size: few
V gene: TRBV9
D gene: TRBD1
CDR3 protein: CASSVGVRRGQGGAGELFF
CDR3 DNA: TGTGCCAGCAGCGTAGGAGTTCGCCGGGGACAGGGAGGAGCCGGGGAGCTGTTTTTT

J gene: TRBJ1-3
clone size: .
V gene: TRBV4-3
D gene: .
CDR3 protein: CASSQDGGPANTIYF
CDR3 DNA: TGCGCCAGCAGCCAAGATGGGGGGCCGGCAAACACCATATATTTT

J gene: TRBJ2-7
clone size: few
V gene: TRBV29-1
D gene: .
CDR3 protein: CSVEKGSNEQYF
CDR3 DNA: TGCAGCGTTGAAAAGGGGTCAAACGAGCAGTACTTC

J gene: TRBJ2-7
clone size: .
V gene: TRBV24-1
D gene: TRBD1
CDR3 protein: CATSRIDRDRPYEQYF
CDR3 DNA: TGTGCCACCTCGAGGATCGACAGGGATCGGCCCTACGAGCAGTACTTC

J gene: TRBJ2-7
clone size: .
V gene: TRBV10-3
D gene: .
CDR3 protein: CAISEGESSYEQYF
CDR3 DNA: TGTGCCATCAGTGAAGGGGAGAGCTCCTACGAGCAGTACTTC

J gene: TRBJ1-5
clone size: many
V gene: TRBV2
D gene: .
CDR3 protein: CASSELSQPQHF
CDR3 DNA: TGTGCCAGCAGTGAGTTGAGTCAGCCCCAGCATTTT

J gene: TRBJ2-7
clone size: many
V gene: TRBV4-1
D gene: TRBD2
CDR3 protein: CASSPKTAGGPEQYF
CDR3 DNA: TGCGCCAGCAGCCCTAAAACAGCGGGGGGGCCCGAGCAGTACTTC